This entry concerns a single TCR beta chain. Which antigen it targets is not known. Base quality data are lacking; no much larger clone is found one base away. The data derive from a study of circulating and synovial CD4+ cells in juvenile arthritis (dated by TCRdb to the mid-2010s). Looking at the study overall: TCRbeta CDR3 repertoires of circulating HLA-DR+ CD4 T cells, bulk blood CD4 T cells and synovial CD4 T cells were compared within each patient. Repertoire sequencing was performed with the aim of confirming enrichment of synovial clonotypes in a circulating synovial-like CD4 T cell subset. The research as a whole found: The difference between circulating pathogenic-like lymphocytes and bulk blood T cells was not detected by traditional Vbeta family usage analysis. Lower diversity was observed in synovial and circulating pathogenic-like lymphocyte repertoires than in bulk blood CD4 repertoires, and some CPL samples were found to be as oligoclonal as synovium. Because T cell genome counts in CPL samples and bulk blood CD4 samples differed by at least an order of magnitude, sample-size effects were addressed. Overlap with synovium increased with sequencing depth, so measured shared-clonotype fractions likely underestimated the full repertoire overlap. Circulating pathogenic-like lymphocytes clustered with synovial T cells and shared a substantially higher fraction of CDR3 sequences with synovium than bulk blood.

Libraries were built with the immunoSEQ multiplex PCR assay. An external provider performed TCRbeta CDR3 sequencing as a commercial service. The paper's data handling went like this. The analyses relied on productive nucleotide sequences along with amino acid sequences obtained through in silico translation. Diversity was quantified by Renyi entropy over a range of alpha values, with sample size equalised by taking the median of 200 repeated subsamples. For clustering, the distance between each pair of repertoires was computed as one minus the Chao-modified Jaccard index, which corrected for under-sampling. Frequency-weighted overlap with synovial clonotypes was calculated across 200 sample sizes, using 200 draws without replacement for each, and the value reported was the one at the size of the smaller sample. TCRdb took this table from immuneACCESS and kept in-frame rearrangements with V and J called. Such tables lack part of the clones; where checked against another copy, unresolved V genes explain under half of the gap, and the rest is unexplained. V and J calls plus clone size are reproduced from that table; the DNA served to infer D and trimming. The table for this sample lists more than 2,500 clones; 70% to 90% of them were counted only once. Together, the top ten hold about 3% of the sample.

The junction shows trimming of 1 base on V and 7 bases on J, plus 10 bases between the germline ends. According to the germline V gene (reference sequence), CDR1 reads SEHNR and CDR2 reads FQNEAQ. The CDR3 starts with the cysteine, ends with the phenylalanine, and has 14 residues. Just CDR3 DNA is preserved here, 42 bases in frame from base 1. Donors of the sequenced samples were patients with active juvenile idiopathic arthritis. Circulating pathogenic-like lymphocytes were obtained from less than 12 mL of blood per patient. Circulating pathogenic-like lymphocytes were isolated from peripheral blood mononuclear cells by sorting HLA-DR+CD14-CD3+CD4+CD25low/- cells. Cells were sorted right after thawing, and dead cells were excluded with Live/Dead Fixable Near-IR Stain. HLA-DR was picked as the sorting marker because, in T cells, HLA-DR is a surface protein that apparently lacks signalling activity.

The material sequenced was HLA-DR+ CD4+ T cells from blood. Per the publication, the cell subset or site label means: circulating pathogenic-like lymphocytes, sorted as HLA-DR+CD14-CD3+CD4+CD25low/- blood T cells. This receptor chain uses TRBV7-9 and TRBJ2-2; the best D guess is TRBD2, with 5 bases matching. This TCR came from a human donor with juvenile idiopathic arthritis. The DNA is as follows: TGTGCCAGCAGCTTAGTCAACGCGGGCGGGGAGCTGTTTTTT. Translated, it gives CASSLVNAGGELFF.